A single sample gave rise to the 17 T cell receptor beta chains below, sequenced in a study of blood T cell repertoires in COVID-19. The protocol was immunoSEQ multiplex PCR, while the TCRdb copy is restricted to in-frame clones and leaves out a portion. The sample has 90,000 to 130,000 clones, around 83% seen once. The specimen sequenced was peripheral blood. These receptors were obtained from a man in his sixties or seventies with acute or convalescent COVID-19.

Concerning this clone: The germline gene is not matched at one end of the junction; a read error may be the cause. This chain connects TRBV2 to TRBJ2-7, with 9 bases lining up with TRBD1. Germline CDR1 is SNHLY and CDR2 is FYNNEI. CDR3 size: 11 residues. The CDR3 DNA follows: TGTGCCAGCAGTGAACAGGACAGGGGCCTGTTC. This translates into CASSEQDRGLF.

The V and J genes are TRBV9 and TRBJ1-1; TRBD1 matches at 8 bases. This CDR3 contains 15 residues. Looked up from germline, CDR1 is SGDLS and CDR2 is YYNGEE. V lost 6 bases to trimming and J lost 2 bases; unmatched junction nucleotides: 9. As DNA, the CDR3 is TGTGCCAGCAACCCCGGACAGGGCCAAAACACTGAAGCTTTCTTT. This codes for CASNPGQGQNTEAFF. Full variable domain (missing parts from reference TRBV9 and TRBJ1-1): DSGVTQTPKHLITATGQRVTLRCSPRSGDLSVYWYQQSLDQGLQFLIQYYNGEERAKGNILERFSAQQFPDLHSELNLSSLELGDSALYFCASNPGQGQNTEAFFGQGTRLTVV.

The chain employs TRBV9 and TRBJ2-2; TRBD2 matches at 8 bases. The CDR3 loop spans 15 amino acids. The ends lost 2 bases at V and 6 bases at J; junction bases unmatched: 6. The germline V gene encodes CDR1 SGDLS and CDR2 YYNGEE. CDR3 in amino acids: CASSVSGSQAGELFF. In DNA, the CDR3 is TGTGCCAGCAGCGTGAGCGGGAGTCAGGCCGGGGAGCTGTTTTTT. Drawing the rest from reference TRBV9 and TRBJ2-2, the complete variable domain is DSGVTQTPKHLITATGQRVTLRCSPRSGDLSVYWYQQSLDQGLQFLIQYYNGEERAKGNILERFSAQQFPDLHSELNLSSLELGDSALYFCASSVSGSQAGELFFGEGSRLTVL.

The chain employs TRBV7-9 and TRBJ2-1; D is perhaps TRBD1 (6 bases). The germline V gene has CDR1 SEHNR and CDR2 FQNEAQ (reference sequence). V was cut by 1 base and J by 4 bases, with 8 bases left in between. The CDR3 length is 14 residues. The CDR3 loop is CASSLGTAYNEQFF. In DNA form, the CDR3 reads TGTGCCAGCAGCTTAGGGACAGCTTACAATGAGCAGTTCTTC.

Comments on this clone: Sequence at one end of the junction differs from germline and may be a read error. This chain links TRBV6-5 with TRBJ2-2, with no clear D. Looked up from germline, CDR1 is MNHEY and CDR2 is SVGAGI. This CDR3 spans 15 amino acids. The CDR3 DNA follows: TGTGCCAGCAGCACAGAGTATAGGAACGCCGGGGAGCTGTTTTTT. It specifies CASSTEYRNAGELFF.

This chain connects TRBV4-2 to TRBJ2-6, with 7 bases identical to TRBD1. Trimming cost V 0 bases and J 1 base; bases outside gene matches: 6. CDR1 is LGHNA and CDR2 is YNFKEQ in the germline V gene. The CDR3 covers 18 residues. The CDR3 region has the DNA TGTGCCAGCAGCCAAGATTTGAGACAGGGTTCTGGGGCCAACGTCCTGACTTTC. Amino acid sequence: CASSQDLRQGSGANVLTF.

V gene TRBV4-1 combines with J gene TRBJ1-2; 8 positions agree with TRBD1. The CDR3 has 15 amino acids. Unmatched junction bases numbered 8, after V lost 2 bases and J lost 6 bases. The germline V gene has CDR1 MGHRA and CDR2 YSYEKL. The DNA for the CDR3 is TGCGCCAGCAGCCAATCTGGACAGGGAGGGAATGGCTACACCTTC. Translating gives CASSQSGQGGNGYTF.

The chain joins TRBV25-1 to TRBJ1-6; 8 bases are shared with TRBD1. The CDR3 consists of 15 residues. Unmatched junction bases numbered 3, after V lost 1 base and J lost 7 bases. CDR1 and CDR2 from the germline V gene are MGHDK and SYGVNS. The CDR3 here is CASSESRQGNSPLHF. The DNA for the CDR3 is TGTGCCAGCAGTGAATCGCGACAGGGGAATTCACCCCTCCACTTT.

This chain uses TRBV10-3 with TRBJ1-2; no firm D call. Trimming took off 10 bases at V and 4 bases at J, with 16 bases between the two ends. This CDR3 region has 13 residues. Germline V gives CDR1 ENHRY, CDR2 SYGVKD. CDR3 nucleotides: TGTGCCAACGGGGTGGCAGGAGGCTATGGCTACACCTTC. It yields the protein CANGVAGGYGYTF.

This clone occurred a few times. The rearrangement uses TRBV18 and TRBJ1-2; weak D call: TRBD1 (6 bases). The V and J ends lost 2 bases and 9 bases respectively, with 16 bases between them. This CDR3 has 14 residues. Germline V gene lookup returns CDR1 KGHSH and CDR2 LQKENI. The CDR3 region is CASSPDGGRGSYTF. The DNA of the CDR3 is TGTGCCAGCTCACCAGACGGCGGCAGGGGTAGCTACACCTTC.

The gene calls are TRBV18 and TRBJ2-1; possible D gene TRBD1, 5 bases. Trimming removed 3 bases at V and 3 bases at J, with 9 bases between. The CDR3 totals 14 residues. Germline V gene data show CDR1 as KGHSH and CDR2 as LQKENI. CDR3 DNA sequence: TGTGCCAGCTCACCCAGGGAAGACTACAATGAGCAGTTCTTC. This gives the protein CASSPREDYNEQFF. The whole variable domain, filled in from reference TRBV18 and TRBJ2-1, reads NAGVMQNPRHLVRRRGQEARLRCSPMKGHSHVYWYRQLPEEGLKFMVYLQKENIIDESGMPKERFSAEFPKEGPSILRIQQVVRGDSAAYFCASSPREDYNEQFFGPGTRLTVL.

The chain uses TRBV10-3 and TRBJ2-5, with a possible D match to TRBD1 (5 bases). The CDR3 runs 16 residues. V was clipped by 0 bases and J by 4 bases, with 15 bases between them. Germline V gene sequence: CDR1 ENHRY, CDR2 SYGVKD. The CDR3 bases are TGTGCCATCAGTGAGTCGGGTTCAGGGCAGGCAGAGACCCAGTACTTC. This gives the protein CAISESGSGQAETQYF.

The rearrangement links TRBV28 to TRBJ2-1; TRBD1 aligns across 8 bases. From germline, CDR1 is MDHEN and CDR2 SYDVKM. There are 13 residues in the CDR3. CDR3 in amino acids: CASRQGSGNEQFF. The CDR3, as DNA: TGTGCGTCGCGACAGGGGTCGGGCAATGAGCAGTTCTTC.

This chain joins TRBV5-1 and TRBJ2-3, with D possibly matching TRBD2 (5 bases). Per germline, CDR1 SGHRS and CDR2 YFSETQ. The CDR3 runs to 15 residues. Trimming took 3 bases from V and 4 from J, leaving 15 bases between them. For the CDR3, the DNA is TGCGCCAGCAGCTGGGTCGTGGGAGCGCCAGATACGCAGTATTTT. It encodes CASSWVVGAPDTQYF.

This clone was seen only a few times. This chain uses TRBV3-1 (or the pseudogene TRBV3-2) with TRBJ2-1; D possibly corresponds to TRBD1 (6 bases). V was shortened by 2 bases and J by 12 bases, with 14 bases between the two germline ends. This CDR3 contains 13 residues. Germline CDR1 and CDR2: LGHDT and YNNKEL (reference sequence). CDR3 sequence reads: CASSQPDSLGQFF. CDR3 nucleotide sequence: TGTGCCAGCAGCCAACCGGACAGCCTTGGGCAGTTCTTC.

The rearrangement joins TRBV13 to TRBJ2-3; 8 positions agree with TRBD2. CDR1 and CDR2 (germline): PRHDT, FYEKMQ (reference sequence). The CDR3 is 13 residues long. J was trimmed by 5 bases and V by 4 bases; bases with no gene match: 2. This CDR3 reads CASSSAGGDTQYF. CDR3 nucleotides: TGTGCCAGCAGCTCCGCGGGGGGAGATACGCAGTATTTT.

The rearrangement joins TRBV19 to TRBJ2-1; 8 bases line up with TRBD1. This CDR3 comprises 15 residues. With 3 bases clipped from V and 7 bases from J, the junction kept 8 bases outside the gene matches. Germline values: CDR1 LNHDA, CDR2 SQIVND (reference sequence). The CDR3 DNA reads TGTGCCAGTAGTATCCGGACAGGGATTATTAATGAGCAGTTCTTC. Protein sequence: CASSIRTGIINEQFF.